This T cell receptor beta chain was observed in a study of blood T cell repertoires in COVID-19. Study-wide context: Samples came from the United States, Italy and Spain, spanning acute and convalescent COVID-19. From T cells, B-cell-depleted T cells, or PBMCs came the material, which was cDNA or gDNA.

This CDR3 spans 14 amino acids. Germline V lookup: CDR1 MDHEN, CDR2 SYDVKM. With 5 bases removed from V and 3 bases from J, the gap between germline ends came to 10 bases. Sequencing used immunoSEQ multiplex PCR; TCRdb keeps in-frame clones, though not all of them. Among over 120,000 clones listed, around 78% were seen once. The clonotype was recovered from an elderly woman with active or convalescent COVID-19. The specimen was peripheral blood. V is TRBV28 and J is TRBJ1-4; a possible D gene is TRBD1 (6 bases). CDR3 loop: CASSLTGANEKLFF. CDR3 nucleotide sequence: TGTGCCAGCAGTCTGACAGGCGCTAATGAAAAACTGTTTTTT.